This TCR beta chain was sequenced in a study of OX40 agonist ivuxolimab in advanced cancers. The protocol was immunoSEQ multiplex PCR, while the TCRdb copy is restricted to in-frame clones and leaves out a portion. The sample records approximately 21,000 clones, about four fifths being singletons. In its sample, this clone was seen a few times. The ends were cut back, 5 bases at V and 7 bases at J, with 17 bases in the middle. This CDR3 is built from 14 residues. Germline CDR1 is SGHTA and CDR2 is FQGTGA. This sequence originates from an adult with an advanced solid tumor such as melanoma, head and neck, liver or kidney cancer. The sample in question was CD4+ or CD8+ T cells sorted from blood, obtained in a trial of the OX40 agonist ivuxolimab. This chain uses TRBV7-3 with TRBJ2-5, with D perhaps TRBD1 (5 bases). The CDR3 sequence: CASSPNRDRWTQYF. The CDR3 coding sequence is TGTGCCAGCAGCCCTAATAGAGACAGATGGACCCAGTACTTC.